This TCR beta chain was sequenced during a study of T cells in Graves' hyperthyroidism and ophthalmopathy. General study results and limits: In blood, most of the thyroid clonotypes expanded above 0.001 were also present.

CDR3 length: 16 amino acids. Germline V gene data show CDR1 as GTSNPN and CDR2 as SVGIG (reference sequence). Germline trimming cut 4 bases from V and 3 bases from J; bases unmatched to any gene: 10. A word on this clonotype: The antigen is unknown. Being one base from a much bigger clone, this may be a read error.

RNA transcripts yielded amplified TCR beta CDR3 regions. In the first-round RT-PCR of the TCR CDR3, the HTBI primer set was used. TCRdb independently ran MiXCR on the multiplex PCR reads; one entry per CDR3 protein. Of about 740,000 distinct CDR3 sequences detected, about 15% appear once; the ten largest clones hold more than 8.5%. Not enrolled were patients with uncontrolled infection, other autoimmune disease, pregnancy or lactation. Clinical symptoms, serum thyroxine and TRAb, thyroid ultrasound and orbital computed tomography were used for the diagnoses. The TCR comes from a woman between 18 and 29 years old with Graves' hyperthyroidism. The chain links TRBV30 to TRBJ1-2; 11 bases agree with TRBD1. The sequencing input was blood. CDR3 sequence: CAWILPPGQGDYGYTF. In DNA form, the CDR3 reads TGTGCCTGGATTCTCCCGCCGGGACAGGGGGACTATGGCTACACCTTC.